This T cell receptor beta chain appears in the sequencing data of a study of blood T cells in healthy people across ages. Study outcomes and limitations: Diversity was higher, and naive CD4+ cells more numerous, in long-lived donors than in aged donors. TCR beta diversity correlated strongly with naive T cell percentage.

This CDR3 has 17 residues. The second PCR ran about 6 to 11 cycles with a sample-barcoded 5' primer and J-beta primers. Each cDNA molecule, via a template-switch adaptor with 12 random nucleotides, was tagged. TCRdb reprocessed the 5' RACE reads with MiXCR, giving one entry per CDR3 protein. This table holds hundreds of thousands of distinct CDR3 sequences, 56% found once. As for this clonotype: Its antigen remains unknown.

Samples each yielded at least 5.5 micrograms of total RNA. This chain connects TRBV23-1 to TRBJ2-4; 9 nucleotides agree with TRBD2. Near its end, the DNA agrees better with TRBJ2-5, so the J call may be wrong. TRBV23-1 is marked as an open reading frame, function uncertain. This receptor was obtained from a man in his forties or fifties in good health. Sequencing was performed on blood. The CDR3 DNA reads as TGCGCCAGCAGTCATCAAAGACGGCGGGGGGGCCTGGAGACCCAGTACTTC. Protein sequence: CASSHQRRRGGLETQYF.